One and the same sample provided the 14 T cell receptor beta chains below, sequenced in a study of blood T cell repertoires in COVID-19. Clones were sequenced by immunoSEQ multiplex PCR, and TCRdb holds only the in-frame ones, with some missing. The table records 100,000 to 150,000 clones, approximately 82% of them present only once. The material sequenced was peripheral blood. Receptor source: a man in his sixties with acute or convalescent COVID-19.

The chain combines TRBV28 with TRBJ1-4, with TRBD1 as a possible D gene (6 bases). This CDR3 has 15 amino acids. Looked up from germline, CDR1 is MDHEN and CDR2 is SYDVKM. V was shortened by 5 bases and J by 5 bases, with 15 bases between the two germline ends. The CDR3 bases are TGTGCCAGCAGTCCGAAAGGACAGTACAATGAAAAACTGTTTTTT. This sequence encodes CASSPKGQYNEKLFF.

V gene TRBV5-1 combines with J gene TRBJ2-7, with D possibly being TRBD2 (6 bases). This CDR3 region has 13 residues. Between the trimmed V and J ends, which lost 7 bases and 1 base, there was a span of 12 bases. The germline V gene encodes CDR1 SGHRS and CDR2 YFSETQ. This CDR3 reads CASSSDPSYEQYF. CDR3 coding DNA: TGCGCCAGCTCTAGCGACCCATCCTACGAGCAGTACTTC.

CDR3 coding DNA: TGCGCCAGCAGCGCGACTAGTTCGGGTTACGAGCAGTACTTC. This gives the protein CASSATSSGYEQYF. This chain links TRBV5-1 with TRBJ2-7; D is perhaps TRBD2 (6 bases). Germline loops: CDR1 SGHRS, CDR2 YFSETQ. This CDR3 is built from 14 residues. V was cut by 4 bases and J by 4 bases, with 15 bases left in between. Supplemented by reference TRBV5-1 and TRBJ2-7, the full variable domain reads KAGVTQTPRYLIKTRGQQVTLSCSPISGHRSVSWYQQTPGQGLQFLFEYFSETQRNKGNFPGRFSGRQFSNSRSEMNVSTLELGDSALYLCASSATSSGYEQYFGPGTRLTVT.

The chain couples TRBV7-2 to TRBJ2-3; 7 bases map to TRBD2. Germline assignment: CDR1 SGHTA and CDR2 FQGNSA. The CDR3 is made up of 16 amino acids. Trimming took 0 bases from V and 1 from J; bases not matched to a gene: 4. Written as DNA, the CDR3 is TGTGCCAGCAGCTTAGCGTCGGGGGGTGGCACAGATACGCAGTATTTT. As protein: CASSLASGGGTDTQYF. Drawing the rest from reference TRBV7-2 and TRBJ2-3, the complete variable domain is GAGVSQSPSNKVTEKGKDVELRCDPISGHTALYWYRQSLGQGLEFLIYFQGNSAPDKSGLPSDRFSAERTGGSVSTLTIQRTQQEDSAVYLCASSLASGGGTDTQYFGPGTRLTVL.

The V gene is TRBV6-5, the J gene TRBJ1-1; 9 positions agree with TRBD1. Losses at the gene ends were 3 bases for V and 5 bases for J; bases not matched to a gene: 7. Germline lookup yields CDR1 MNHEY and CDR2 SVGAGI. The CDR3 spans 15 residues. CDR3 sequence (DNA): TGTGCCAGCAGTTATACAGGGGGCGCTTGGACTGAAGCTTTCTTT. Its translation: CASSYTGGAWTEAFF.

This chain links TRBV6-5 with TRBJ2-7, with 9 bases lining up with TRBD1. V lost 7 bases to trimming and J lost 3 bases; unmatched junction nucleotides: 10. The CDR3 extends over 15 amino acids. CDR1 MNHEY and CDR2 SVGAGI come from the germline V gene. This CDR3 reads CASMERGTGNYEQYF. The CDR3 DNA follows: TGTGCCAGCATGGAGAGAGGGACAGGGAACTACGAGCAGTACTTC.

The chain has TRBV6-4 and TRBJ2-1, with 8 bases fitting TRBD2. The germline V gene encodes CDR1 MRHNA and CDR2 SNTAGT. The trim removed 6 bases at V and 2 bases at J, leaving 3 bases unmatched. The CDR3 extends over 14 amino acids. CDR3 in DNA: TGTGCCAGCAGCCGGGAGGGGGCCTACAATGAGCAGTTCTTC. Protein sequence: CASSREGAYNEQFF.

V is TRBV4-2 and J is TRBJ1-2, with a tentative D call TRBD1 (5 bases). CDR1 LGHNA and CDR2 YNFKEQ come from the germline V gene. The CDR3 extends over 13 amino acids. V was cut by 4 bases and J by 3 bases, with 9 bases left in between. The CDR3 DNA sequence: TGTGCCAGCAGCCGGGGCCCGGACTATGGCTACACCTTC. This gives the protein CASSRGPDYGYTF.

The V and J genes are TRBV9 and TRBJ2-3; D is undetermined. This CDR3 comprises 13 residues. The germline V gene has CDR1 SGDLS and CDR2 YYNGEE. The V and J ends lost 0 bases and 7 bases respectively, with 9 bases between them. The CDR3 DNA reads as TGTGCCAGCAGCGTAGCACCACAGAATACGCAGTATTTT. Translation gives CASSVAPQNTQYF.

This chain uses TRBV20-1 with TRBJ1-1; D is perhaps TRBD1 (5 bases). The length of the CDR3 is 12 residues. The V end lost 3 bases, the J end lost 7 bases, and 12 bases lay between the germline ends. The germline gives CDR1 DFQATT, CDR2 SNEGSKA (reference sequence). This CDR3 is CSASGGENEAFF. The CDR3 nucleotides are TGCAGTGCTAGTGGGGGGGAGAATGAAGCTTTCTTT.

The chain uses TRBV7-2 and TRBJ1-2, with D hard to call. The CDR3 is made up of 13 amino acids. The germline gives CDR1 SGHTA, CDR2 FQGNSA. V lost 1 base to trimming and J lost 5 bases, with 8 bases between them. CDR3 sequence (DNA): TGTGCCAGCAGCTTAGTATACGGGTATGGCTACACCTTC. Protein: CASSLVYGYGYTF.

J is TRBJ2-5 and V is TRBV15; 10 bases map to TRBD2. The length of the CDR3 is 16 residues. The germline V gene has CDR1 LNHNV and CDR2 YYDKDF (reference sequence). Trimming at V came to 3 bases and at J to 3 bases, leaving 7 bases not matched to a gene. The CDR3 DNA reads TGTGCCACCAGCAGTCGGACTAGCGGTTATAAAGAGACCCAGTACTTC. Translation gives CATSSRTSGYKETQYF. The variable domain in full, completed from reference TRBV15 and TRBJ2-5, reads DAMVIQNPRYQVTQFGKPVTLSCSQTLNHNVMYWYQQKSSQAPKLLFHYYDKDFNNEADTPDNFQSRRPNTSFCFLDIRSPGLGDTAMYLCATSSRTSGYKETQYFGPGTRLLVL.

The rearrangement uses TRBV30 and TRBJ1-2, with D possibly matching TRBD1 (5 bases). The CDR3 is made up of 14 amino acids. Trimming removed 0 bases at V and 5 bases at J, with 13 bases between. Germline V gene sequence: CDR1 GTSNPN, CDR2 SVGIG (reference sequence). The CDR3 sequence: CAWSVAVRGYGYTF. In nucleotides, the CDR3 is TGTGCCTGGAGTGTAGCCGTCCGGGGGTATGGCTACACCTTC. Supplemented by reference TRBV30 and TRBJ1-2, the full variable domain reads SQTIHQWPATLVQPVGSPLSLECTVEGTSNPNLYWYRQAAGRGLQLLFYSVGIGQISSEVPQNLSASRPQDRQFILSSKKLLLSDSGFYLCAWSVAVRGYGYTFGSGTRLTVV.

V is TRBV27 and J is TRBJ2-1; 8 nucleotides line up with TRBD2. CDR1 MNHEY and CDR2 SMNVEV come from the germline V gene (reference sequence). This CDR3 is 15 amino acids long. The J segment lost 4 bases and the V segment lost 5 bases, leaving 7 bases of the junction unmatched. The CDR3 is CASSGGSSGYNEQFF. The CDR3 DNA reads as TGTGCCAGCAGTGGGGGGTCTAGCGGGTACAATGAGCAGTTCTTC.